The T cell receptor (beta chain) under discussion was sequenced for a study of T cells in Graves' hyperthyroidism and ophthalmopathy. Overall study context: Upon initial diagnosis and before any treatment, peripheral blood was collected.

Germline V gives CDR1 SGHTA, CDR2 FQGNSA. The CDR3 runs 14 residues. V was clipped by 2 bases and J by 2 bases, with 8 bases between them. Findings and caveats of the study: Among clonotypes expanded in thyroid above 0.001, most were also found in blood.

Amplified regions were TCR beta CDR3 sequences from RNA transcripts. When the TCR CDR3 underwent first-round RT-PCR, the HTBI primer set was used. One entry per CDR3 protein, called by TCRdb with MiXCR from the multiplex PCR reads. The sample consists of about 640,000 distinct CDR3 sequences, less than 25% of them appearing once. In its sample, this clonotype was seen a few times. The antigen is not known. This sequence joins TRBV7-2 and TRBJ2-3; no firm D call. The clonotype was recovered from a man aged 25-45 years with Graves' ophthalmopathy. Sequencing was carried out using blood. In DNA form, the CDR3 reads TGTGCCAGCAGCTTAAAACAGTTCACAGATACGCAGTATTTT. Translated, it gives CASSLKQFTDTQYF.